The source of this T cell receptor (beta chain) is a study of CD8+CD57+ T cells in acquired aplastic anemia. Profiling that covered TCR beta VDJ and CDR3 relied on genomic DNA as its template. TCRdb independently ran MiXCR on the reads; one entry per CDR3 protein. The sample has more than 150,000 distinct CDR3 sequences; around 65% are singletons. The clonotype originates from a human donor with severe aplastic anemia or a healthy control (not recorded which). The specimen sequenced was sorted CD4+, CD8+, or CD8+CD57+ T cells (not recorded which) from PBMCs.

CDR3 region: CASSRAPQETQYF. DNA for the CDR3: TGTGCCAGCAGCCGAGCTCCTCAAGAGACCCAGTACTTC. V and J are TRBV7-9 and TRBJ2-5, with D unresolved. This CDR3 is 13 amino acids long. Deletions cut 5 bases from V and 2 bases from J, with 9 bases between. Germline CDR1 reads SEHNR; CDR2 reads FQNEAQ (reference sequence).